This TCR beta chain was identified during a study of cytomegalovirus exposure and HLA in healthy donors (dated by TCRdb to the late 2010s). With regard to the full study: An earlier analysis of some 550 of the donors reported more than 250 Gb of sequence data and 117 million unique TCR beta sequences from some 180 million T cells. In an earlier analysis of 500 to 650 of the donors, high-throughput TCR beta sequencing was used to judge whether each TCR beta V gene segment behaved as functional or pseudogenic. The study was designed to test whether signatures of past pathogen exposure could be identified by cataloging public T cell receptors. To study patterns of TCR occurrence, a later analysis re-analyzed previously published TCR beta repertoires from hundreds of donors and added high-resolution HLA genotyping. About 300 gigabases of sequencing data and approximately 85 million unique TCR sequences were included in an early release covering 550 to 650 HLA-typed donors. Among some 400 genotyped donors of the cohort, an average of around 250,000 unique TCR beta nucleotide sequences was sequenced per donor, of which roughly 17% were non-productive. Because of strong linkage in the cohort, a handful of DR-DQ haplotypes were treated as single units for association and clustering. Typing coverage varied by locus: roughly 629-640 donors for A, B, C, DRB1 and DQB1; approximately 520 for DQA1; over 600 for DPA1; under 490 for DPB1. The genetic ancestry cluster associated with self-reported Caucasian donors included 81% of the 300 to 450 genotyped donors. In the later analysis, no new phenotypic data were used to find candidate immune exposures; instead, reliance was placed on TCR beta sequences and their occurrence across donors. Donor age, sex, ethnicity and CMV serostatus were compiled together with the repertoire data. HLA typing covered class I and class II loci at four-digit resolution. In addition to the first cohort of several hundred subjects, a separate validation cohort of around 110 different subjects was used. Genome-wide SNP genotypes for about 60% of the roughly 700 donors were used in a later genetic analysis, which treated that subset as a discovery cohort. The study combined high-throughput TCR immunosequencing, statistical association of individual TCRs with disease status, and machine learning to predict cytomegalovirus infection status. All discovery cohort repertoires had been generated on a single sequencing platform. The study used immunosequencing to profile the T cell repertoires of more than 650 subjects and linked those repertoires to cytomegalovirus serostatus. Summary of the overall study and its limitations: The classifier was reported to diagnose cytomegalovirus status with high specificity and sensitivity in both the original and validation cohorts. Because counts were too low, some 17 rarely observed V segments, including chromosome 9 orphons, were excluded from the earlier analysis of 587 of the donors. For the cohort, immune exposure information was limited to CMV serostatus. The authors suggested that the approach could potentially be generalized to other disease states and immunological phenotypes. The study gave a list of 150 to 200 TCR beta chains associated with cytomegalovirus. In a later analysis, most CMV-associated TCR beta chains were found to appear HLA-restricted, with HLA associations seemingly driven largely by CMV exposure. Most TCR sequences were observed very rarely across donors, whereas some public TCRs were present in many individuals. Roughly uniform sequencing depth across donors was assumed in presence/absence analyses, although this assumption may not hold. Because the 87-base-pair reads could not distinguish some IMGT-functional V segments, including TRBV6-2 and TRBV6-3, those segments were excluded. In vitro tests confirmed that three of the cytomegalovirus-associated TCR beta chains recognize cytomegalovirus antigens. A group of highly shared sequence variants was considered likely to be a technical artifact of the sequencing pipeline. Because some donors lacked HLA typing at each locus, the association tests relied only on the typed subset. Correlated functional status among segregating V segments might reflect linkage disequilibrium, but an unknown experimental factor could not be ruled out. In a later genetic analysis, fewer N-insertions in productive TCRs were reported among donors in an Asian-associated ancestry cluster than the roughly 640-donor mean. Strong co-occurrence of HLA alleles, especially DR and DQ, made assigning TCR associations to individual alleles difficult. The cohort was sequenced for TCR beta chains only, and without alpha or paired-chain data the features that could be detected were limited. In a later analysis, HLA-associated TCR beta chains showed more clonal expansion and lower generation probabilities than non-associated chains that were equally common. In a later analysis, some 17,000 TCR beta sequences were associated with specific HLA alleles at a false discovery rate of 0.05. In an earlier analysis of under 600 of the donors, most TCR beta V segments were observed in productive rearrangements about 87% or about 30% of the time, broadly matching IMGT annotations. In a later analysis, several top co-occurrence clusters were reported to appear linked to parvovirus B19, influenza, CMV and Epstein-Barr virus. In a later genetic analysis, a missense DCLRE1C variant was associated with V-gene and J-gene trimming of TCR beta chains, and the association was replicated in an independent cohort. A further reported finding was that TCR beta sequences accurately predicted the HLA-A and HLA-B alleles for most subjects in the first cohort. According to a later analysis, TCR association rates differed among HLA loci, with DRB1 alleles showing the most associated TCRs and HLA-C alleles showing the fewest.

In total, approximately 700 healthy bone marrow donors made up the cohort. All cohort members were sampled while nominally healthy, although unrecorded immune exposures were likely present. The donor was CMV seronegative and was included in the group of hundreds of seronegative cohort members. A peripheral blood sample was collected from each donor, and TCR beta sequencing was performed on peripheral blood mononuclear cells. The Qiagen DNeasy Blood Extraction Kit was used to extract genomic DNA from the blood cell samples. Library preparation used the immunoSEQ multiplex PCR assay. The multiplex PCR relied on a mix of 60 forward primers for TCR Vbeta segments and 13 reverse primers for TCR Jbeta segments. The CDR3 region of rearranged TCR beta genes was amplified from genomic DNA by a multiplex PCR assay. Amplified TCR beta libraries were sequenced as 87-base-pair reads on the Illumina HiSeq System. On the study's bioinformatics: A later analysis tallied 75 million to 95 million unique TCR beta chains across the 666 repertoires, and approximately 9.9 million of those chains were shared by two or more donors. To remove PCR and sequencing errors, raw reads were error-corrected and collapsed into unique sequences using a nearest-neighbor algorithm that merged closely related sequences. To assign V, D and J gene segments, CDR3 sequences were aligned to IMGT reference sequences. Each retained sequence needed at least a six-nucleotide match to both a V gene segment and a J gene segment. Rearrangements were called productive when the CDR3 lacked stop codons and stayed in frame with V and J; all others were non-productive. Following IMGT convention, CDR3 was defined as the stretch from the second conserved V-encoded cysteine up to the conserved J-encoded phenylalanine. In an earlier analysis of around 570 of the donors, sequences lacking an unambiguous match to a single V gene segment were excluded. An earlier analysis of a few hundred of the donors called V segments functional above 56.7% productive rearrangements and segregating when the between-donor standard deviation exceeded 5%. A statistical classification framework was built for diagnosing cytomegalovirus status from the catalog of TCR beta chain sequences. In a later analysis, TCR nucleotide sequences were compared against IMGT/GENE-DB human TR gene sequences so that V and J genes could be assigned. The TCRdist pipeline was used in a later analysis to assign CDR3 sequences and most-parsimonious VDJ recombination scenarios. In a later analysis, each TCR beta chain was defined by its CDR3 amino acid sequence together with its V-gene family, and reads lacking a unique V-gene family were excluded. To address suspected cross-contamination and a sequencing artifact, a later analysis removed around 590 highly shared, low-generation-probability nucleotide sequences. In a later analysis, a clonal expansion index for each public chain was calculated from normalized within-repertoire ranks of inferred template counts. A later analysis computed generation probabilities with a VDJ recombination model fitted to out-of-frame rearrangements, and checked the results against IGoR. Hypergeometric tests were used in a later analysis to score TCR-TCR, TCR-HLA and TCR-CMV co-occurrence, with a repertoire-size bias correction applied to the TCR pairs. In a later analysis, false discovery rates were estimated by permuting HLA or CMV assignments 20 times. In a later analysis, co-occurring TCRs were grouped with DBSCAN, and TCRdist sequence similarity was added when clustering was performed within HLA-allele-positive subsets. Co-occurrence clustering excluded repertoires with fewer than 30,000 or more than 120,000 public chains, plus five with anomalous nucleotide sharing. Sourced from immuneACCESS, this table was stored by TCRdb with only in-frame sequences that have V and J called. A share of the clones is absent; for the studies checked, an unresolved V gene accounts for under half, and the remainder has no known explanation. V and J calls and clone size are those listed in that table; D and trimming were worked out from the DNA. The sample table gives around 130,000 clones. Together, the top ten hold approximately 1.5% of the sample.

Inclusive of the bounding cysteine and phenylalanine, the CDR3 is 13 residues long. Only CDR3 DNA remains: 39 bases, in frame from the first base. V loses 5 bases at its end and J loses 10 bases; junction bases beyond the gene matches: 7. The germline V gene (reference sequence) supplies CDR1 SGHAT and CDR2 FQDESV. Worth noting for this clone: It lacks a known antigen.

This receptor was identified in a woman aged 40 to 50 in good health and CMV-seronegative. Sequences were obtained from PBMCs. The chain was built from TRBV11-1 and TRBJ1-1, with 10 bases in between that match TRBD1. At the DNA level, the sequence is TGTGCCAGCAGCCTCGGGACAGGGGTTGCAGCTTTCTTT. It translates to CASSLGTGVAAFF. The full variable domain, completed from the reference TRBV11-1 and TRBJ1-1 proteins outside the CDR3, reads EAEVAQSPRYKITEKSQAVAFWCDPISGHATLYWYRQILGQGPELLVQFQDESVVDDSQLPKDRFSAERLKGVDSTLKIQPAELGDSAMYLCASSLGTGVAAFFGQGTRLTVV.